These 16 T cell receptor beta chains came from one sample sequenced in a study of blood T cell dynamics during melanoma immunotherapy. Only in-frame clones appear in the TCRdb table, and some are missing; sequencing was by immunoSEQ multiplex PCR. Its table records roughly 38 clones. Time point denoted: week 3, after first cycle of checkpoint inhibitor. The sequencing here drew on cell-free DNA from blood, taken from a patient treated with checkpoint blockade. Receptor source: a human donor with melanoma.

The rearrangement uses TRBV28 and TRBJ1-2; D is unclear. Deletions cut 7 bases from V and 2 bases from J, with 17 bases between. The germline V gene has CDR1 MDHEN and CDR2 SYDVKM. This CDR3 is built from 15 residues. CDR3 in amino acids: CASNPYSEGNYGYTF. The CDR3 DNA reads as TGTGCCAGCAACCCCTACTCTGAAGGCAACTATGGCTACACCTTC.

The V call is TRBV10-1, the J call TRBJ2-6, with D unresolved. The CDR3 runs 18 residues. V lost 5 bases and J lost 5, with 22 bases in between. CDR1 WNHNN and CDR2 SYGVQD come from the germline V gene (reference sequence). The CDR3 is CASSKERIAQSRANVLTF. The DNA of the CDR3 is TGCGCCAGCAGTAAGGAACGGATCGCACAAAGTCGGGCCAACGTCCTGACTTTC.

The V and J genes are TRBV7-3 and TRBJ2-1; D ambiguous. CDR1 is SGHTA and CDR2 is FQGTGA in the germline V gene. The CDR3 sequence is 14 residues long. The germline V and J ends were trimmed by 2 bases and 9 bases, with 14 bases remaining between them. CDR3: CASSLVVSHGEQFF. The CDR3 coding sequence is TGTGCCAGCAGCTTAGTCGTCTCCCACGGTGAGCAGTTCTTC.

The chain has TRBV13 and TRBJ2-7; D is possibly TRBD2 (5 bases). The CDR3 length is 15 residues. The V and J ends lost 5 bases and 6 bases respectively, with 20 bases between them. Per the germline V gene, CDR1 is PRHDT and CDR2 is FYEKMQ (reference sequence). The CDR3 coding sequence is TGTGCCAGCAGCCTACGAGGGAGCCCCAGGCGCGAGCAGTACTTC. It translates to CASSLRGSPRREQYF.

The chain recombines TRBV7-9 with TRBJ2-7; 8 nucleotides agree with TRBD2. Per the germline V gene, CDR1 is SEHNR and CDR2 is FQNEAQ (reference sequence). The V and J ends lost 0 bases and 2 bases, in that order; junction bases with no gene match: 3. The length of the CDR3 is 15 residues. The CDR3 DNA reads TGTGCCAGCAGCTTAGCGCAGGGACTAGCCTACGAGCAGTACTTC. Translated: CASSLAQGLAYEQYF.

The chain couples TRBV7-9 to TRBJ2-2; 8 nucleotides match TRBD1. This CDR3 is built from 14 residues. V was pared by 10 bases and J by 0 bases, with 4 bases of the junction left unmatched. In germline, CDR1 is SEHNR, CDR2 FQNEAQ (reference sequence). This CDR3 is CATLDRANTGELFF. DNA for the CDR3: TGTGCCACCCTGGACAGGGCGAACACCGGGGAGCTGTTTTTT.

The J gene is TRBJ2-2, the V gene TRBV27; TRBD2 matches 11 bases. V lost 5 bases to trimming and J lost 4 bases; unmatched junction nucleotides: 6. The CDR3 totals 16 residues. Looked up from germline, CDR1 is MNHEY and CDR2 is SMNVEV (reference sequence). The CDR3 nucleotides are TGTGCCAGCAGTCCGGGACTAGCGGACGCCACCGGGGAGCTGTTTTTT. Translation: CASSPGLADATGELFF.

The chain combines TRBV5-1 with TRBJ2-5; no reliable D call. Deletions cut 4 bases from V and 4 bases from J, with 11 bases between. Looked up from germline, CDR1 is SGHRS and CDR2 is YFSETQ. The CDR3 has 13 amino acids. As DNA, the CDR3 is TGCGCCAGCAGCCCCCCGACGATAGAGACCCAGTACTTC. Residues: CASSPPTIETQYF.

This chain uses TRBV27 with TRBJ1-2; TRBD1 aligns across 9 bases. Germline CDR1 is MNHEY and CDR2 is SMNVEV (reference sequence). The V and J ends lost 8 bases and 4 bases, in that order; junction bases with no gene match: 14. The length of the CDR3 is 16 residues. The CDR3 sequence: CASRGDRDPHPYGYTF. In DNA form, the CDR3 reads TGTGCCAGCCGGGGGGACAGGGATCCTCACCCCTATGGCTACACCTTC.

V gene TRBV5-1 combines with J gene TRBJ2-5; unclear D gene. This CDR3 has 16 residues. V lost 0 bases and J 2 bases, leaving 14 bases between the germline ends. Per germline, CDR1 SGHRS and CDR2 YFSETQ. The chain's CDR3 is CASSLGLVGRQETQYF. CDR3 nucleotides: TGCGCCAGCAGCTTGGGGTTAGTGGGTAGGCAAGAGACCCAGTACTTC.

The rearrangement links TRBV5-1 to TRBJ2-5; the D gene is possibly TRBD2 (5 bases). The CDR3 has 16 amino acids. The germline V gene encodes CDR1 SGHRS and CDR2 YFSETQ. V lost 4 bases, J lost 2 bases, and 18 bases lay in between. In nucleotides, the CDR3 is TGCGCCAGCAGCCCAAGCGGCGGAAACCTTCAAGAGACCCAGTACTTC. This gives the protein CASSPSGGNLQETQYF.

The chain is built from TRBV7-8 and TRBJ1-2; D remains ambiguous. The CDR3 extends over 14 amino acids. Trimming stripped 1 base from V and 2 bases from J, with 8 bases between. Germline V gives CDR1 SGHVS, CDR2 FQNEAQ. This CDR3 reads CASSLGSANYGYTF. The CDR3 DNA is TGTGCCAGCAGCTTAGGGTCAGCGAACTATGGCTACACCTTC.

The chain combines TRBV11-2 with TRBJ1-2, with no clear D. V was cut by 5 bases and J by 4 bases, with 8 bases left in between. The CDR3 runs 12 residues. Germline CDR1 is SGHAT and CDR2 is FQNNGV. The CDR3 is CASSRKTYGYTF. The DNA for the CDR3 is TGTGCCAGCAGCAGAAAGACCTATGGCTACACCTTC.

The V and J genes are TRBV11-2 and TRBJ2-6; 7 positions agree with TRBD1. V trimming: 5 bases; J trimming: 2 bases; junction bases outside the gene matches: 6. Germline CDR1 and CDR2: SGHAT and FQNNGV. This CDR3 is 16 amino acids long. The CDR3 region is CASSPRQGAGANVLTF. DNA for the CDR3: TGTGCCAGCAGCCCCCGACAGGGAGCTGGGGCCAACGTCCTGACTTTC. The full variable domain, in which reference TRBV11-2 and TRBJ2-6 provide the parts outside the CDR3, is EAGVAQSPRYKIIEKRQSVAFWCNPISGHATLYWYQQILGQGPKLLIQFQNNGVVDDSQLPKDRFSAERLKGVDSTLKIQPAKLEDSAVYLCASSPRQGAGANVLTFGAGSRLTVL.

The CDR3 is CSATQGFNYGYTF. Here the CDR3 DNA reads TGCAGCGCCACACAGGGTTTTAACTATGGCTACACCTTC. The J gene is TRBJ1-2, the V gene TRBV29-1, with D possibly matching TRBD1 (6 bases). CDR3 length: 13 amino acids. CDR1 SQVTM and CDR2 ANQGSEA come from the germline V gene. V lost 7 bases, J lost 1 base, and 13 bases lay in between.

CDR3 region: CAWTVGGDIQYF. The CDR3, as DNA: TGTGCCTGGACCGTGGGTGGGGACATTCAGTACTTC. The V call is TRBV30, the J call TRBJ2-4; no clear D gene. The germline CDR1 and CDR2 sequences are GTSNPN and SVGIG (reference sequence). The CDR3 is 12 amino acids. Trimming removed 4 bases from V and 8 bases from J, with 12 bases in between.